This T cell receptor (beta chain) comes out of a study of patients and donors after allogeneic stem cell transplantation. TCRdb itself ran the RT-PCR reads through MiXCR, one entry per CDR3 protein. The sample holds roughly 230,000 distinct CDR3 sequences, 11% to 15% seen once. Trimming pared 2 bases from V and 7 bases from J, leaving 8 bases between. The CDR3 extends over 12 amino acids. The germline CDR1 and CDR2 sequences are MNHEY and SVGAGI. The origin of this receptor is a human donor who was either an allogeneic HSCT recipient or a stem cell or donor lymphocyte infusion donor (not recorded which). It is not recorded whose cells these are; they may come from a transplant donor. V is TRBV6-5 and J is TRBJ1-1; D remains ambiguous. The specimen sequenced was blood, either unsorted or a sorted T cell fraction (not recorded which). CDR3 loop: CASSYADGEAFF. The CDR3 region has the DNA TGTGCCAGCAGTTACGCGGACGGTGAAGCTTTCTTT.